The 26 T cell receptor beta chains below all came from one sample that was sequenced in a study of CD8+CD57+ T cells in acquired aplastic anemia. Genomic DNA, serving as template, underwent TCR beta VDJ and CDR3 profiling. TCRdb processed the reads anew with MiXCR; each CDR3 protein has one entry. The repertoire holds around 180,000 distinct CDR3 sequences, less than 65% seen once, with about 45% in the top ten. The sequenced material came from sorted CD4+, CD8+, or CD8+CD57+ T cells (not recorded which) from PBMCs. These receptors came from a human donor with severe aplastic anemia or a healthy control (not recorded which).

The J gene is TRBJ1-3, the V gene TRBV15; tentatively, D is TRBD1 (5 bases). CDR1 and CDR2 (germline): LNHNV, YYDKDF (reference sequence). Trimming took 4 bases from V and 0 from J, leaving 10 bases between them. CDR3 length equals 15 residues. The CDR3 region is CATSKTAFSGNTIYF. The CDR3, as DNA: TGTGCCACCAGCAAGACAGCGTTCTCTGGAAACACCATATATTTT.

The CDR3 DNA follows: TGTGCCAGCTTTGACATCAACTACGAGCATTTT. Encoded protein: CASFDINYEHF. V and J are TRBV2 and TRBJ1-5; unclear D gene. Trimming left V 8 bases short and J 14 bases short, with 16 bases between. The CDR3 is 11 residues long. CDR1 is SNHLY, CDR2 FYNNEI, per germline.

The chain has TRBV24-1 and TRBJ2-1; D is uncertain. Germline V gene lookup returns CDR1 KGHDR and CDR2 SFDVKD. The CDR3 totals 13 residues. V lost 6 bases and J 6 bases, leaving 11 bases between the germline ends. The CDR3 reads CATSNNTGNEQFF. Here the CDR3 DNA reads TGTGCCACCAGTAACAACACGGGCAATGAGCAGTTCTTC.

This clonotype was detected only once. The chain combines TRBV12-3 or TRBV12-4 with TRBJ1-1; 9 bases map to TRBD1. V lost 5 bases, J lost 4 bases, and 8 bases stayed unmatched. This CDR3 comprises 15 residues. The CDR3 coding sequence is TGTGCCAGCAGTGAACAGGGGGCGGCGGGCACTGAAGCTTTCTTT. Translated: CASSEQGAAGTEAFF.

This clonotype was observed a handful of times. This chain links TRBV20-1 with TRBJ1-2; D is undetermined. V shed 5 bases and J shed 8 bases, with 9 bases lying between them. Germline-derived CDR1 and CDR2 are DFQATT and SNEGSKA (reference sequence). The length of the CDR3 is 10 residues. The CDR3 here is CSAANEGYTF. The DNA for the CDR3 is TGCAGTGCTGCGAACGAGGGCTACACCTTC.

This clonotype was counted ten times or more. The rearrangement uses TRBV5-6 and TRBJ2-7; D is uncertain. The V and J ends lost 0 bases and 2 bases respectively, with 3 bases between them. There are 12 residues in the CDR3. The germline gives CDR1 SGHDT, CDR2 YYEEEE. CDR3 nucleotides: TGTGCCAGCAGCTTGGGGGCCTACGAGCAGTACTTC. This translates into CASSLGAYEQYF. The full variable domain, completed using reference TRBV5-6 and TRBJ2-7, is DAGVTQSPTHLIKTRGQQVTLRCSPKSGHDTVSWYQQALGQGPQFIFQYYEEEERQRGNFPDRFSGHQFPNYSSELNVNALLLGDSALYLCASSLGAYEQYFGPGTRLTVT.

This clonotype was seen just once. This rearrangement joins TRBV2 to TRBJ1-2; D gene ambiguous. Germline values: CDR1 SNHLY, CDR2 FYNNEI. V lost 7 bases to trimming and J lost 3 bases, with 15 bases between them. This CDR3 spans 14 amino acids. The CDR3 coding sequence is TGTGCCAGCACGATACATCGGCAGGACTATGGCTACACCTTC. Protein product: CASTIHRQDYGYTF.

This clonotype was counted many times. V gene TRBV24-1 combines with J gene TRBJ1-2; a possible D gene is TRBD1 (5 bases). The germline gives CDR1 KGHDR, CDR2 SFDVKD. The CDR3 consists of 13 residues. Trimming removed 4 bases from V and 0 bases from J, with 5 bases in between. This CDR3 is CATSEGPNYGYTF. The CDR3 DNA reads TGTGCCACCAGTGAGGGACCTAACTATGGCTACACCTTC.

The table lists this clonotype with a few counts. The chain combines TRBV7-9 with TRBJ2-1, with D unresolved. Germline lookup yields CDR1 SEHNR and CDR2 FQNEAQ (reference sequence). Trimming removed 1 base at V and 10 bases at J, with 8 bases between. This CDR3 is built from 12 residues. This CDR3 is CASSLDPTEQFF. The CDR3 region has the DNA TGTGCCAGCAGCTTAGACCCAACCGAGCAGTTCTTC.

CDR3 loop: CASSLAYGGFAEAFF. The CDR3 coding sequence is TGTGCCAGCAGCTTGGCCTATGGGGGTTTCGCTGAAGCTTTCTTT. The chain carries TRBV5-5 and TRBJ1-1, with D possibly matching TRBD1 (5 bases). The CDR3 has 15 residues. Germline V CDR1 and CDR2: SGHKS, YYEKEE (reference sequence). Trimming took off 0 bases at V and 6 bases at J, with 15 bases between the two ends.

The CDR3 protein is CASRFLPGVAEAFF. In DNA, the CDR3 is TGTGCCAGCAGATTCCTGCCGGGAGTCGCTGAAGCTTTCTTT. This rearrangement joins TRBV7-9 to TRBJ1-1; unclear D gene. Trimming left V 6 bases short and J 6 bases short, with 17 bases between. The CDR3 is 14 residues long. Germline CDR1 is SEHNR and CDR2 is FQNEAQ (reference sequence). Full variable domain (missing parts from reference TRBV7-9 and TRBJ1-1): DTGVSQNPRHKITKRGQNVTFRCDPISEHNRLYWYRQTLGQGPEFLTYFQNEAQLEKSRLLSDRFSAERPKGSFSTLEIQRTEQGDSAMYLCASRFLPGVAEAFFGQGTRLTVV.

This clonotype was observed at least ten times. The chain combines TRBV28 with TRBJ1-6; 7 bases are a match to TRBD1. CDR1 is MDHEN and CDR2 is SYDVKM in the germline V gene. CDR3 size: 17 residues. Trimming cost V 2 bases and J 6 bases; bases outside gene matches: 10. This chain's CDR3 is CASSLRGMGQINSPLHF. The CDR3 DNA follows: TGTGCCAGCAGTTTAAGGGGGATGGGACAGATTAATTCACCCCTCCACTTT.

The chain recombines TRBV10-3 with TRBJ2-7; 7 nucleotides agree with TRBD1. The CDR3 spans 14 residues. V was pared by 4 bases and J by 2 bases, with 5 bases of the junction left unmatched. Germline values: CDR1 ENHRY, CDR2 SYGVKD. The CDR3 DNA is TGTGCCATCAGTGTTACGGGACAGACCTACGAGCAGTACTTC. Its protein product is CAISVTGQTYEQYF.

This clonotype is a singleton in its sample. The CDR3 carries no conserved terminal phenylalanine or tryptophan, so it likely arises from a read error. The chain recombines TRBV7-9 with TRBJ1-6; 7 bases are a match to TRBD1. From germline, CDR1 is SEHNR and CDR2 FQNEAQ (reference sequence). The CDR3 is made up of 13 amino acids. V lost 6 bases and J lost 6; bases outside the gene matches: 2. CDR3 nucleotides: TGTGCCAGCAGTTGGGACAGTAATTCACCCCTCCACCTT. This sequence encodes CASSWDSNSPLHL.

In its sample, this clonotype was seen once. The chain joins TRBV29-1 to TRBJ1-5; possibly TRBD1 for D (6 bases). This CDR3 is 13 amino acids long. With 4 bases removed from V and 0 bases from J, the gap between germline ends came to 7 bases. CDR1 SQVTM and CDR2 ANQGSEA come from the germline V gene. The CDR3 DNA reads TGCAGCGTTGCAGGGGCTAGCAATCAGCCCCAGCATTTT. It specifies CSVAGASNQPQHF.

This clonotype has a count of ten or more. The genes are TRBV19 and TRBJ2-5; 12 bases align to TRBD2. Germline values: CDR1 LNHDA, CDR2 SQIVND (reference sequence). This CDR3 is 16 amino acids long. V shed 4 bases, J shed 5 bases, and the junction held 8 bases outside the gene matches. The CDR3 DNA sequence: TGTGCCAGTAGTAACGGCGAGGGGACTAGCGGGGAGACCCAGTACTTC. This codes for CASSNGEGTSGETQYF.

This clonotype was seen a handful of times. The gene calls are TRBV20-1 and TRBJ1-5; unclear D gene. V lost 1 base, J lost 0 bases, and 7 bases lay in between. There are 14 residues in the CDR3. CDR1 and CDR2 from the germline V gene are DFQATT and SNEGSKA (reference sequence). In DNA, the CDR3 is TGCAGTGCTAGAGTAGGGAATAGCAATCAGCCCCAGCATTTT. It codes for CSARVGNSNQPQHF.

This chain connects TRBV4-3 to TRBJ1-2; the D gene is possibly TRBD1 (5 bases). Germline CDR1 LGHNA, CDR2 YSLEER. V shed 5 bases and J shed 3 bases, with 13 bases lying between them. This CDR3 has 14 residues. CDR3 in amino acids: CASSEQTDYYGYTF. CDR3 DNA sequence: TGCGCCAGCAGCGAACAGACAGATTACTATGGCTACACCTTC.

This clonotype was picked up many times. V is TRBV20-1 and J is TRBJ1-2; D possibly corresponds to TRBD1 (5 bases). Germline V gene lookup returns CDR1 DFQATT and CDR2 SNEGSKA (reference sequence). The V and J ends lost 0 bases and 7 bases respectively, with 12 bases between them. CDR3 length: 13 residues. The CDR3: CSARDGAGTGYTF. The CDR3, as DNA: TGCAGTGCTAGAGATGGGGCAGGGACTGGCTACACCTTC.

There are a few counts of this clonotype. The chain combines TRBV10-3 with TRBJ1-1; TRBD1 is a possible D gene (6 bases). CDR1 is ENHRY, CDR2 SYGVKD, per germline. The CDR3 spans 14 residues. Trimming took off 2 bases at V and 4 bases at J, with 11 bases between the two ends. This CDR3 is CAISEGGAVTEAFF. The CDR3 DNA is TGTGCCATCAGTGAGGGGGGGGCTGTCACTGAAGCTTTCTTT.

CDR3 amino acids: CASSPQGAYEQYF. The CDR3 region has the DNA TGTGCCAGCAGCCCTCAGGGAGCCTACGAGCAGTACTTC. V and J are TRBV7-9 and TRBJ2-7; D tentatively reads TRBD1 or TRBD2 (5 bases each). This CDR3 comprises 13 residues. V was clipped by 5 bases and J by 2 bases, with 10 bases between them. Per the germline V gene, CDR1 is SEHNR and CDR2 is FQNEAQ (reference sequence).

The V call is TRBV2, the J call TRBJ1-5; perhaps TRBD1 as D (6 bases). The CDR3 sequence is 15 residues long. Germline loops: CDR1 SNHLY, CDR2 FYNNEI. Trimming removed 0 bases from V and 6 bases from J, with 12 bases in between. The CDR3: CASSEAFRGAQPQHF. Here the CDR3 DNA reads TGTGCCAGCAGTGAAGCGTTCAGGGGCGCTCAGCCCCAGCATTTT.

The J gene is TRBJ2-7, the V gene TRBV29-1, with D perhaps given as TRBD1 or TRBD2 (5 bases each). With 3 bases removed from V and 3 bases from J, the gap between germline ends came to 15 bases. The CDR3 is 14 amino acids. Germline V gene data show CDR1 as SQVTM and CDR2 as ANQGSEA. The CDR3 sequence is CSVEAGTANYEQYF. In DNA, the CDR3 is TGCAGCGTTGAGGCCGGGACGGCGAACTACGAGCAGTACTTC.

This clonotype was detected many times. The gene calls are TRBV5-8 and TRBJ1-1; the D gene is possibly TRBD1 (6 bases). With 0 bases removed from V and 3 bases from J, the gap between germline ends came to 9 bases. Germline CDR1 and CDR2: SGHTS and YDEGEE. This CDR3 comprises 14 residues. Written as DNA, the CDR3 is TGTGCCAGCAGCTTGGAACAGGGTGACACTGAAGCTTTCTTT. Amino acid sequence: CASSLEQGDTEAFF. Based on the CDR3 plus reference TRBV5-8 and TRBJ1-1, the full variable domain is EAGVTQSPTHLIKTRGQQATLRCSPISGHTSVYWYQQALGLGLQFLLWYDEGEERNRGNFPPRFSGRQFPNYSSELNVNALELEDSALYLCASSLEQGDTEAFFGQGTRLTVV.

The V and J genes are TRBV2 and TRBJ2-3; the D gene is possibly TRBD1 (5 bases). V lost 2 bases and J lost 0, with 9 bases in between. The CDR3 totals 15 residues. From germline, CDR1 is SNHLY and CDR2 FYNNEI. The CDR3 loop reads CASSETGLSTDTQYF. The CDR3 DNA reads as TGTGCCAGCAGTGAAACAGGCCTTAGCACAGATACGCAGTATTTT.

This clonotype was seen a few times. This chain links TRBV27 with TRBJ1-2; 8 bases are a match to TRBD1. Germline V CDR1 and CDR2: MNHEY, SMNVEV (reference sequence). The CDR3 consists of 15 residues. The V gene end was trimmed by 5 bases and the J gene end by 4 bases; junction bases not matched to a gene: 9. Written as DNA, the CDR3 is TGTGCCAGCAGTCTTCGGACAGGGCTGTTCTATGGCTACACCTTC. Translated: CASSLRTGLFYGYTF.